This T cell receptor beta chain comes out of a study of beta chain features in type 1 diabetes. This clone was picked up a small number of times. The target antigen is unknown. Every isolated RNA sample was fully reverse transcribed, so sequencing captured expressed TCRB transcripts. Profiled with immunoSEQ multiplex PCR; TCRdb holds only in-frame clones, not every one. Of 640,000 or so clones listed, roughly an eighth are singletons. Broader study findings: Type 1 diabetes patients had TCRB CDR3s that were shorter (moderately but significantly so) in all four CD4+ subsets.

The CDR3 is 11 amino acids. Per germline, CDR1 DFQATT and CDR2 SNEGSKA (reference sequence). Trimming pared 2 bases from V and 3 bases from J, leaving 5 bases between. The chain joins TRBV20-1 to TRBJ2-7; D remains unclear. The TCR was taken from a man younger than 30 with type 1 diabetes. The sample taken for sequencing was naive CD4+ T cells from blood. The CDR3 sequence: CSARQFYEQYF. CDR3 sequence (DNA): TGCAGTGCTAGACAGTTCTACGAGCAGTACTTC.